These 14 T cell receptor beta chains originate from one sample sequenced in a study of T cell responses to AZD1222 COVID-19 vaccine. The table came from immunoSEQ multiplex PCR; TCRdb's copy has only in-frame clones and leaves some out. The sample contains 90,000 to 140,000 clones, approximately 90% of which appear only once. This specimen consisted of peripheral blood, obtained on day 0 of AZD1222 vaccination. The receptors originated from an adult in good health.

CDR3 sequence: CASREQGRRGYGYTF. The CDR3 nucleotides are TGTGCCAGCAGAGAACAGGGGCGCCGGGGCTATGGCTACACCTTC. The rearrangement links TRBV28 to TRBJ1-2, with 7 bases lining up with TRBD1. J was trimmed by 4 bases and V by 6 bases; bases with no gene match: 11. Germline V gene lookup returns CDR1 MDHEN and CDR2 SYDVKM. This CDR3 spans 15 amino acids.

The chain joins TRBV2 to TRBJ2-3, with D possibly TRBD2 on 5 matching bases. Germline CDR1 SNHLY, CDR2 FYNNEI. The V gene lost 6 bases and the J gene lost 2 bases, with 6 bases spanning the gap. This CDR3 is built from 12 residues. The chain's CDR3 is CASRTNTDTQYF. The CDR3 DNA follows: TGTGCCAGCAGGACTAACACAGATACGCAGTATTTT.

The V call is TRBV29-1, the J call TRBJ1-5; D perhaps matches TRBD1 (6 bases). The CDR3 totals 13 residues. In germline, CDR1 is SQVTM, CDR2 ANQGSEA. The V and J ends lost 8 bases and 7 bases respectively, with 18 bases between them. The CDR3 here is CSSSRGQGQPQHF. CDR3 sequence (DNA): TGCAGCTCCTCTCGGGGGCAGGGGCAGCCCCAGCATTTT.

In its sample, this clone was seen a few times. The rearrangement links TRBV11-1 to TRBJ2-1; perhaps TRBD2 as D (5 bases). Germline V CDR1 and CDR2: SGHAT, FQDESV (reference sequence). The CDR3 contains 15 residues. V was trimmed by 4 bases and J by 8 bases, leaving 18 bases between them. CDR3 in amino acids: CASSSRDSRRDEQFF. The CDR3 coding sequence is TGTGCCAGCAGCTCTAGAGACTCGCGGCGGGATGAGCAGTTCTTC.

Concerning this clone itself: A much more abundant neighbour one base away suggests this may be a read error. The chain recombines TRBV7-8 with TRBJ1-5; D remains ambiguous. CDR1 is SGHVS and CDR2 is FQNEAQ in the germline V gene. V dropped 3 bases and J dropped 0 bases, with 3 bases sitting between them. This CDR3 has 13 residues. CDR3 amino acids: CASSFDSNQPQHF. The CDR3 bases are TGTGCCAGCAGCTTCGATAGCAATCAGCCCCAGCATTTT. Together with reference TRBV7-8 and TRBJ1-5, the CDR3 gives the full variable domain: GAGVSQSPRYKVAKRGQDVALRCDPISGHVSLFWYQQALGQGPEFLTYFQNEAQLDKSGLPSDRFFAERPEGSVSTLKIQRTQQEDSAVYLCASSFDSNQPQHFGDGTRLSIL.

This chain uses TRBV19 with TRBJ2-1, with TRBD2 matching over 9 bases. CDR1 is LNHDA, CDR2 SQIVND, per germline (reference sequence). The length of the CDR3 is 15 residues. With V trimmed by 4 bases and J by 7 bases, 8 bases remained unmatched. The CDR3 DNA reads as TGTGCCAGTAGTACAACTAGCGGGCATTGGAATGAGCAGTTCTTC. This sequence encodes CASSTTSGHWNEQFF.

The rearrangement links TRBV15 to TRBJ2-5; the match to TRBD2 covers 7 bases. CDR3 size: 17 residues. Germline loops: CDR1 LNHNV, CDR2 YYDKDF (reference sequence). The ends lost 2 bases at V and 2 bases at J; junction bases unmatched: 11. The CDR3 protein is CATSRNILFGRQETQYF. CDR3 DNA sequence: TGTGCCACCAGCAGAAATATCCTTTTCGGGAGGCAAGAGACCCAGTACTTC.

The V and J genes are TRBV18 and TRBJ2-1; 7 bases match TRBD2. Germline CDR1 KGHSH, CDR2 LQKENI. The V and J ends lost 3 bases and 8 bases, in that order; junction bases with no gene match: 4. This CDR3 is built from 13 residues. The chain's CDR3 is CASSPGGSYEQFF. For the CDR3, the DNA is TGTGCCAGCTCACCGGGCGGGAGCTATGAGCAGTTCTTC.

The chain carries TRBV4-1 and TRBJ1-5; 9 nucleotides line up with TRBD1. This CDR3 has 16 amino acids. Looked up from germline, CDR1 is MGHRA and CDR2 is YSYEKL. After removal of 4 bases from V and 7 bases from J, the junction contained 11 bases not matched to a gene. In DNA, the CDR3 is TGCGCCAGCAGCCCCACCTTGGGACAGGGTAAACAGCCCCAGCATTTT. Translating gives CASSPTLGQGKQPQHF.

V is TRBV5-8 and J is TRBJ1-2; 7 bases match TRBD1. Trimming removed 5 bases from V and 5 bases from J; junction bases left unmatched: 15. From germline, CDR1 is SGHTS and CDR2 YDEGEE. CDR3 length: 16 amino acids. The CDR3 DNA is TGTGCCAGCAGGACCCGACGAACGGACAGGTTTTATGGCTACACCTTC. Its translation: CASRTRRTDRFYGYTF.

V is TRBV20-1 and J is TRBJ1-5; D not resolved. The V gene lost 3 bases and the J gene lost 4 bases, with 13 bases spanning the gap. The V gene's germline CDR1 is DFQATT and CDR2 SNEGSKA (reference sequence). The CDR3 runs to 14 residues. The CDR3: CSASLDGPNQPQHF. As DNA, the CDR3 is TGCAGTGCTAGTCTCGATGGCCCGAATCAGCCCCAGCATTTT.

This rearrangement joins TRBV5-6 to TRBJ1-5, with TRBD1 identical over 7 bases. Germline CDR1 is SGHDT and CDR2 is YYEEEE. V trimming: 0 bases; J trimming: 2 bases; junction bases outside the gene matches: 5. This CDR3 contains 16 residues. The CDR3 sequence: CASSLGQGWGNQPQHF. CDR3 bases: TGTGCCAGCAGCTTGGGACAGGGATGGGGCAATCAGCCCCAGCATTTT.

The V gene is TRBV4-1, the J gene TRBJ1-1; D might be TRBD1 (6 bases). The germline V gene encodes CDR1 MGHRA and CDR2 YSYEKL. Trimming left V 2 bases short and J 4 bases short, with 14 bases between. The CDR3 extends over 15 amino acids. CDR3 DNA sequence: TGCGCCAGCAGCCAATCCAGGGGATTGAGCACTGAAGCTTTCTTT. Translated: CASSQSRGLSTEAFF.

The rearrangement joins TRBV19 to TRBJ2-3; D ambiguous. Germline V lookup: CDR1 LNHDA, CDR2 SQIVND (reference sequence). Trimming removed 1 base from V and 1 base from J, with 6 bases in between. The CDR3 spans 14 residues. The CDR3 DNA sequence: TGTGCCAGTAGTATAGGACTCCGCACAGATACGCAGTATTTT. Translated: CASSIGLRTDTQYF.